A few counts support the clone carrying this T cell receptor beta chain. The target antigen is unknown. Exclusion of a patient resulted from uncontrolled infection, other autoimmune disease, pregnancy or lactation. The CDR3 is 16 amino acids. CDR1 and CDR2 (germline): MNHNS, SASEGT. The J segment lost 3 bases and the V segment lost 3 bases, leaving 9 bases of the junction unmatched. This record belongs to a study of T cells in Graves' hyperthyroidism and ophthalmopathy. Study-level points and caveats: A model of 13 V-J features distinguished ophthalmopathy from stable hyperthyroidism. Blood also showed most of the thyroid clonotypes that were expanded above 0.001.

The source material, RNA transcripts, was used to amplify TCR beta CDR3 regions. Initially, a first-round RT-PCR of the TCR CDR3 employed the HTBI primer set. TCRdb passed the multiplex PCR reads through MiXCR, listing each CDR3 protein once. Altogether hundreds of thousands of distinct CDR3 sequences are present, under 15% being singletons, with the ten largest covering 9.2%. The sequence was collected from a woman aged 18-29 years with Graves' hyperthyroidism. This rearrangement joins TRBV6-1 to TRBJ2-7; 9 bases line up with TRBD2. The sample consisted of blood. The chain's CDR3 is CASSESGAGGIYEQYF. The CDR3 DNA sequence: TGTGCCAGCAGTGAGAGTGGGGCGGGGGGGATCTACGAGCAGTACTTC.